This T cell receptor beta chain is drawn from a study of T-cell memory formation after mild COVID-19. Trimming stripped 0 bases from V and 2 bases from J, with 7 bases between. The CDR3 contains 14 residues. CDR1 and CDR2 from the germline V gene are MGHRA and YSYEKL. TCR alpha and TCR beta cDNA libraries carrying sample barcodes and UMIs came from 5'RACE with constant-segment primers. TCRdb reprocessed the 5' RACE reads with MiXCR, giving one entry per CDR3 protein. The sample holds over 350,000 distinct CDR3 sequences, roughly 15% seen once. This rearrangement joins TRBV4-1 to TRBJ1-1; D is unresolved. The sequencing input was PBMCs or a T cell subset sorted from them (not recorded which). The TCR originated in a man in his late teens or twenties who had mild COVID-19 (a few samples of this study predate the infection). Cell type and time point are not known. The CDR3 here is CASSQDRGNTEAFF. The CDR3 DNA follows: TGCGCCAGCAGCCAAGATCGAGGTAACACTGAAGCTTTCTTT.